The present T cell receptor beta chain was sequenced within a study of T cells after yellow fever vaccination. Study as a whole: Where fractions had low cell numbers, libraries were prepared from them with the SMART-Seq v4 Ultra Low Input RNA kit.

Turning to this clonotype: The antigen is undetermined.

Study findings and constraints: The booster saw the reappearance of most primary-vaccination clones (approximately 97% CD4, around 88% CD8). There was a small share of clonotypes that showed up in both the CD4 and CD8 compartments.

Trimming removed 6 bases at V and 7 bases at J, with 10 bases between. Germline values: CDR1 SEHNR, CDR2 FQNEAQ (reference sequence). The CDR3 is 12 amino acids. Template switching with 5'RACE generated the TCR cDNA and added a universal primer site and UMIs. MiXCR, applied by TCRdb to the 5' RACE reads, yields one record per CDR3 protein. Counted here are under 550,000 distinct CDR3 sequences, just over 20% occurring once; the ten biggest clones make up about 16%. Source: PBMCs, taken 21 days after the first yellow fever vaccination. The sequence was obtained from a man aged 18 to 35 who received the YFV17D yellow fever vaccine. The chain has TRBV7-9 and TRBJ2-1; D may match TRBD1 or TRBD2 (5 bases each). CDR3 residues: CASRGEGNEQFF. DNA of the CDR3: TGTGCCAGCAGGGGAGAGGGGAATGAGCAGTTCTTC.